The 3 T cell receptor beta chains below all came from one sample that was sequenced in a study of T cell clones after liver transplantation. Only in-frame clones appear in the TCRdb table, and some are missing; sequencing was by immunoSEQ multiplex PCR. The repertoire holds over 70,000 clones, with 80% as singletons. Sequenced material: CD4+ T cells from blood, taken 12 months after liver transplant. Receptors were obtained from a human patient who received a liver transplant. Some T cells may have originated in the graft donor.

This chain uses TRBV6-1 with TRBJ2-3; D gene uncertain. This CDR3 has 15 residues. CDR1 is MNHNS and CDR2 is SASEGT in the germline V gene. V was clipped by 8 bases and J by 0 bases, with 15 bases between them. CDR3: CASRPQIPSTDTQYF. CDR3 coding DNA: TGTGCCAGCCGCCCACAGATCCCTAGCACAGATACGCAGTATTTT.

This clone was detected a few times. This chain joins TRBV29-1 and TRBJ1-1, with unresolved D. Germline CDR1 reads SQVTM; CDR2 reads ANQGSEA. Between the trimmed V and J ends, which lost 6 bases and 4 bases, there was a span of 9 bases. The CDR3 covers 11 residues. The CDR3 region is CSVGRPTEAFF. In nucleotides, the CDR3 is TGCAGCGTGGGCAGGCCCACTGAAGCTTTCTTT.

The V call is TRBV21-1, the J call TRBJ1-2; the D segment call TRBD1 is taken from the table without a DNA check. TRBV21-1 is marked as a pseudogene. The CDR3 length is 16 residues. The CDR3 DNA sequence: TGTGCCAGCAGTCACCTCCCCCCCAATCTGGCAGTTGGCTACACCTTC. As protein: CASSHLPPNLAVGYTF.